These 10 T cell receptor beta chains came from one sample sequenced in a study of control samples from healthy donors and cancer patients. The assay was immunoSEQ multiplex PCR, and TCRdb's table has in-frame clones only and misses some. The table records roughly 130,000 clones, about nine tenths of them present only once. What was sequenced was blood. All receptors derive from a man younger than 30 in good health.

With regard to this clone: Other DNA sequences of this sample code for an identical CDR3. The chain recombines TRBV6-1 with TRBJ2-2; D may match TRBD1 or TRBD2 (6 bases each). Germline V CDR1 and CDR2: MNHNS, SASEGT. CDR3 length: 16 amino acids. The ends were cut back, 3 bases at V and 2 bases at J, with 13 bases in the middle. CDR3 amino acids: CASSEERGANTGELFF. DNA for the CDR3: TGTGCCAGCAGTGAGGAGAGGGGGGCTAACACCGGGGAGCTGTTTTTT.

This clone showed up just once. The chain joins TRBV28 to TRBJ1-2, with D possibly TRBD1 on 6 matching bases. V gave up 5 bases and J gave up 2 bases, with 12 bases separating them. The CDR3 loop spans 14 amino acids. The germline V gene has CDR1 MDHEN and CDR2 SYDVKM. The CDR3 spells CASSTSGENYGYTF. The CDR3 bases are TGTGCCAGCAGTACGTCAGGGGAGAACTATGGCTACACCTTC.

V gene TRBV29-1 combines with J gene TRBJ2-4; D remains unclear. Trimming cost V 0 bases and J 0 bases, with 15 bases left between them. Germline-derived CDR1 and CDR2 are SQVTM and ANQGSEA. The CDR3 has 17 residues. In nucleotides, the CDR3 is TGCAGCGTTGAAGAAAGGAAGGACCTACTAGCCAAAAACATTCAGTACTTC. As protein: CSVEERKDLLAKNIQYF.

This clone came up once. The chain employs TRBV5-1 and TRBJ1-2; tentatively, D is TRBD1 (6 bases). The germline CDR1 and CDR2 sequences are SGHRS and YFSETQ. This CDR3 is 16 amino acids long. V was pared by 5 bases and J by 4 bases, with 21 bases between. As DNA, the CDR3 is TGCGCCAGCAGTCCTGATCTTCCAGGGGCGGGCTATGGCTACACCTTC. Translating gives CASSPDLPGAGYGYTF.

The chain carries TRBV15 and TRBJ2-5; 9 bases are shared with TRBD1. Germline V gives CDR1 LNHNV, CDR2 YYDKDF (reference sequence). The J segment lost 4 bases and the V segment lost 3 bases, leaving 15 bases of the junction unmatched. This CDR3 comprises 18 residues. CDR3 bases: TGTGCCACCAGCAGCCAAATAACAGGGGGCTGGACAATAGAGACCCAGTACTTC. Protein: CATSSQITGGWTIETQYF.

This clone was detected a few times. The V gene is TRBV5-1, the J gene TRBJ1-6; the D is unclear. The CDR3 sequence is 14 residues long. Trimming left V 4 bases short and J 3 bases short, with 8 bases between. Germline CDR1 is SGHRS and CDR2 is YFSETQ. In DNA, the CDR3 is TGCGCCAGCAGCCCGGACGGCTATAATTCACCCCTCCACTTT. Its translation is CASSPDGYNSPLHF.

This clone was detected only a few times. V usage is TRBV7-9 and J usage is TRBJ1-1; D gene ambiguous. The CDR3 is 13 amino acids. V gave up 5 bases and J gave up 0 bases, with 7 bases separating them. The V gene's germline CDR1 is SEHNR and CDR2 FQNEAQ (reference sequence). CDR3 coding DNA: TGTGCCAGCAGCCTCCAGGTGAACACTGAAGCTTTCTTT. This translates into CASSLQVNTEAFF.

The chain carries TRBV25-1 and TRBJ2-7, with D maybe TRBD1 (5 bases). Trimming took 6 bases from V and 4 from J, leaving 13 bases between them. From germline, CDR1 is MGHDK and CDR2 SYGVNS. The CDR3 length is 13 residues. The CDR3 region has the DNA TGTGCCAGCAGACGTGGGGCAGGTTACGAGCAGTACTTC. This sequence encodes CASRRGAGYEQYF.

The CDR3 sequence: CASTVEDNYGYTF. The CDR3 DNA reads as TGTGCCAGCACCGTTGAGGATAACTATGGCTACACCTTC. The genes are TRBV28 and TRBJ1-2; D gene ambiguous. This CDR3 has 13 amino acids. The V and J ends lost 7 bases and 1 base respectively, with 10 bases between them. The V gene's germline CDR1 is MDHEN and CDR2 SYDVKM.

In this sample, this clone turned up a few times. Written as DNA, the CDR3 is TGTGCCAGCAGGAAGGGCTTCTCAGGGTCGGATTCACCCCTCCACTTT. It translates to CASRKGFSGSDSPLHF. The chain links TRBV2 to TRBJ1-6, with D perhaps matching TRBD1 (5 bases). The CDR3 has 16 amino acids. The germline V gene encodes CDR1 SNHLY and CDR2 FYNNEI. V lost 6 bases, J lost 8 bases, and 20 bases lay in between.